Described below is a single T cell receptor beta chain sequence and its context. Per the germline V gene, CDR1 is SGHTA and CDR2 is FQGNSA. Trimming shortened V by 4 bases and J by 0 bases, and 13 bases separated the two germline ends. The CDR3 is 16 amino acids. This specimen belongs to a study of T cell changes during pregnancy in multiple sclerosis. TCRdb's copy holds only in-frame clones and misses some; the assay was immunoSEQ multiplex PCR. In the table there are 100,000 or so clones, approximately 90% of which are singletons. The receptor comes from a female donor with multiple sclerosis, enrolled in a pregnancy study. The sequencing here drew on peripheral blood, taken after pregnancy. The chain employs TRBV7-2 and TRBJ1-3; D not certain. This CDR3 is CASSSRVRSSGNTIYF. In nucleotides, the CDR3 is TGTGCCAGCAGCTCCCGGGTCCGGAGCTCTGGAAACACCATATATTTT.